The 25 T cell receptor beta chains in this list originate from one sample, sequenced in a study of blood T cell repertoires in COVID-19. Profiled with immunoSEQ multiplex PCR; TCRdb holds only in-frame clones, not every one. Found here are some 16,000 clones, 89% of them singletons; the top ten hold 9% to 12%. Sequenced material: peripheral blood. Every receptor here comes from an elderly man with acute or convalescent COVID-19.

In DNA form, the CDR3 reads TGTGCCAGCAGTTACGGGACAGGCATGAACACTGAAGCTTTCTTT. This codes for CASSYGTGMNTEAFF. The chain uses TRBV6-5 and TRBJ1-1, with TRBD1 matching 8 bases. The CDR3 has 15 residues. Germline assignment: CDR1 MNHEY and CDR2 SVGAGI. V shed 2 bases, J shed 0 bases, and the junction held 2 bases outside the gene matches.

This chain links TRBV6-5 with TRBJ2-7, with 7 bases lining up with TRBD1. This CDR3 has 14 amino acids. J was trimmed by 4 bases and V by 4 bases; bases with no gene match: 7. CDR1 is MNHEY, CDR2 SVGAGI, per germline. The CDR3 bases are TGTGCCAGCAGTTCTCCGGGACAGACTTACGAGCAGTACTTC. It yields the protein CASSSPGQTYEQYF.

This chain links TRBV15 with TRBJ1-4, with TRBD1 identical over 8 bases. The V segment lost 6 bases and the J segment 4 bases; nucleotides outside the gene matches: 10. CDR1 LNHNV and CDR2 YYDKDF come from the germline V gene (reference sequence). This CDR3 region has 16 residues. This CDR3 is CATRLTGQVINEKLFF. The CDR3 DNA reads as TGTGCCACCAGGTTGACGGGACAGGTGATTAATGAAAAACTGTTTTTT.

V usage is TRBV2 and J usage is TRBJ1-2; no clear D gene. Trimming pared 2 bases from V and 4 bases from J, leaving 8 bases between. Germline V gives CDR1 SNHLY, CDR2 FYNNEI. The CDR3 sequence is 13 residues long. In DNA form, the CDR3 reads TGTGCCAGCAGTGAAAACAGCTCCTATGGCTACACCTTC. It yields the protein CASSENSSYGYTF.

The chain uses TRBV2 and TRBJ2-1, with a possible D match to TRBD1 (7 bases). The V and J ends lost 2 bases and 0 bases respectively, with 14 bases between them. The CDR3 length is 17 residues. CDR1 and CDR2 from the germline V gene are SNHLY and FYNNEI. The CDR3 protein is CASSERGTVSSYNEQFF. The CDR3 bases are TGTGCCAGCAGTGAACGCGGGACAGTTAGCTCCTACAATGAGCAGTTCTTC.

The chain links TRBV29-1 to TRBJ1-1; 8 positions agree with TRBD1. Trimming took 6 bases from V and 1 from J; bases not matched to a gene: 4. The CDR3 is 13 amino acids. CDR1 SQVTM and CDR2 ANQGSEA come from the germline V gene. CDR3 in amino acids: CSVQGAKNTEAFF. In DNA, the CDR3 is TGCAGCGTCCAGGGGGCGAAGAACACTGAAGCTTTCTTT. Full variable domain (rest looked up from reference TRBV29-1 and TRBJ1-1): SAVISQKPSRDICQRGTSLTIQCQVDSQVTMMFWYRQQPGQSLTLIATANQGSEATYESGFVIDKFPISRPNLTFSTLTVSNMSPEDSSIYLCSVQGAKNTEAFFGQGTRLTVV.

The chain recombines TRBV5-6 with TRBJ1-2; a possible D gene is TRBD1 (5 bases). The CDR3 length is 15 residues. V dropped 1 base and J dropped 0 bases, with 10 bases sitting between them. Looked up from germline, CDR1 is SGHDT and CDR2 is YYEEEE. CDR3 nucleotide sequence: TGTGCCAGCAGCTTGAGCGACAGAACTAACTATGGCTACACCTTC. As protein: CASSLSDRTNYGYTF.

The chain links TRBV7-2 to TRBJ1-6; D gene uncertain. This CDR3 has 12 residues. CDR1 and CDR2 (germline): SGHTA, FQGNSA. V was cut by 4 bases and J by 7 bases, with 5 bases left in between. CDR3 nucleotides: TGTGCCAGCAGCTCCGGGAATTCACCCCTCCACTTT. Encoded protein: CASSSGNSPLHF.

V and J are TRBV7-2 and TRBJ2-7, with D hard to call. Trimming left V 4 bases short and J 0 bases short, with 7 bases between. The CDR3 has 13 amino acids. The V gene's germline CDR1 is SGHTA and CDR2 FQGNSA. Here the CDR3 reads CASSYSPSYEQYF. The CDR3 coding sequence is TGTGCCAGCAGCTACTCCCCCTCCTACGAGCAGTACTTC.

This clone showed up just once. The chain combines TRBV5-4 with TRBJ2-2, with 14 positions matching TRBD2. V lost 4 bases, J lost 5 bases, and 7 bases stayed unmatched. CDR3 length: 17 residues. Germline-derived CDR1 and CDR2 are SGHNT and YYREEE (reference sequence). The CDR3 sequence is CASSPGTSGSETGELFF. CDR3 DNA sequence: TGTGCCAGCAGCCCAGGGACTAGCGGGAGCGAAACCGGGGAGCTGTTTTTT.

This chain connects TRBV6-5 to TRBJ1-2; the D gene is possibly TRBD1 (5 bases). Trimming left V 0 bases short and J 8 bases short, with 16 bases between. The CDR3 totals 15 residues. In germline, CDR1 is MNHEY, CDR2 SVGAGI. The CDR3 protein is CASSYSREGRQGYTF. CDR3 bases: TGTGCCAGCAGTTACTCCCGGGAGGGGCGTCAGGGCTACACCTTC.

CDR3 protein: CSVVATTNEQYF. The DNA for the CDR3 is TGCAGCGTTGTTGCGACAACCAACGAGCAGTACTTC. The J gene is TRBJ2-7, the V gene TRBV29-1, with D unresolved. The CDR3 totals 12 residues. V was cut by 4 bases and J by 5 bases, with 12 bases left in between. Germline CDR1 SQVTM, CDR2 ANQGSEA.

This sequence joins TRBV20-1 and TRBJ2-4, with a weak D call TRBD2 (5 bases). Trimming removed 6 bases at V and 6 bases at J, with 9 bases between. This CDR3 has 11 residues. Germline-derived CDR1 and CDR2 are DFQATT and SNEGSKA (reference sequence). The DNA for the CDR3 is TGCAGTGCCACCAGCGGAAACATTCAGTACTTC. Its translation is CSATSGNIQYF.

V usage is TRBV2 and J usage is TRBJ2-3, with TRBD1 matching over 8 bases. The J segment lost 5 bases and the V segment lost 3 bases, leaving 7 bases of the junction unmatched. Germline V gives CDR1 SNHLY, CDR2 FYNNEI. The length of the CDR3 is 15 residues. CDR3 sequence reads: CASSDQGASEDTQYF. Written as DNA, the CDR3 is TGTGCCAGCAGTGATCAGGGGGCTAGCGAAGATACGCAGTATTTT.

The V call is TRBV3-1 (or the pseudogene TRBV3-2), the J call TRBJ1-1; possibly TRBD1 for D (6 bases). The V end was cut by 0 bases, the J end by 11 bases, with 16 bases between. The CDR3 contains 14 residues. Germline V CDR1 and CDR2: LGHDT, YNNKEL (reference sequence). The CDR3 sequence is CASSQDIRGLGAFF. CDR3 DNA: TGTGCCAGCAGCCAAGATATCAGGGGCCTCGGGGCTTTCTTT.

The genes are TRBV6-6 and TRBJ1-5; D perhaps matches TRBD1 (5 bases). The CDR3 length is 14 residues. V was shortened by 11 bases and J by 0 bases, with 14 bases between the two germline ends. In germline, CDR1 is MNHNY, CDR2 SVGAGI (reference sequence). CDR3 sequence: CASQDSISNQPQHF. In nucleotides, the CDR3 is TGTGCCTCTCAAGACAGTATTAGCAATCAGCCCCAGCATTTT.

V is TRBV5-6 and J is TRBJ1-2; 7 bases match TRBD1. CDR1 SGHDT and CDR2 YYEEEE come from the germline V gene. The V and J ends lost 5 bases and 3 bases, in that order; junction bases with no gene match: 4. CDR3 length: 13 amino acids. This chain's CDR3 is CASSPDRDYGYTF. Here the CDR3 DNA reads TGTGCCAGCAGTCCCGACAGGGACTATGGCTACACCTTC.

The chain is built from TRBV3-1 (or the pseudogene TRBV3-2) and TRBJ1-5; no clear D gene. Germline V gene sequence: CDR1 LGHDT, CDR2 YNNKEL (reference sequence). Between the trimmed V and J ends, which lost 2 bases and 1 base, there was a span of 6 bases. The CDR3 length is 14 residues. CDR3 sequence: CASSQSGSNQPQHF. The CDR3 nucleotides read TGTGCCAGCAGCCAATCCGGGAGCAATCAGCCCCAGCATTTT.

The chain carries TRBV21-1 and TRBJ1-6; the table names TRBD1, a call not compared with the DNA. TRBV21-1 is flagged as a pseudogene. This CDR3 contains 15 residues. The CDR3 DNA reads as TGTGCCAGCAGCAGAGGGACAGGGTCCGGTTCACCCCTCCACTTT. Protein: CASSRGTGSGSPLHF.

The chain recombines TRBV6-5 with TRBJ1-1; 7 bases line up with TRBD1. CDR3 length equals 15 residues. Germline CDR1 reads MNHEY; CDR2 reads SVGAGI. J gave up 1 base and V 6 bases, and 8 bases lay outside the gene matches. CDR3 nucleotides: TGTGCCAGCAGGACCCAAGGGGGCGGGAACACTGAAGCTTTCTTT. It specifies CASRTQGGGNTEAFF.

The rearrangement joins TRBV3-1 (or the pseudogene TRBV3-2) to TRBJ1-1, with TRBD1 matching over 8 bases. The CDR3 totals 14 residues. With V trimmed by 3 bases and J by 4 bases, 4 bases remained unmatched. Germline V lookup: CDR1 LGHDT, CDR2 YNNKEL (reference sequence). The CDR3 reads CASSQPGGGTEAFF. The CDR3, as DNA: TGTGCCAGCAGCCAGCCAGGGGGCGGCACTGAAGCTTTCTTT.

V and J are TRBV7-9 and TRBJ1-2; TRBD1 might be the D (6 bases). V was trimmed by 2 bases and J by 2 bases, leaving 12 bases between them. The CDR3 runs 15 residues. Germline-derived CDR1 and CDR2 are SEHNR and FQNEAQ (reference sequence). This CDR3 reads CASSLSDRWNYGYTF. CDR3 nucleotides: TGTGCCAGCAGCTTATCGGACAGATGGAACTATGGCTACACCTTC.

V usage is TRBV5-1 and J usage is TRBJ2-3, with 12 bases lining up with TRBD1. This CDR3 spans 15 amino acids. Per germline, CDR1 SGHRS and CDR2 YFSETQ. The J segment lost 7 bases and the V segment lost 5 bases, leaving 8 bases of the junction unmatched. CDR3 coding DNA: TGCGCCAGCAGTCCCGGGACAGGGGGCGAAAATACGCAGTATTTT. This gives the protein CASSPGTGGENTQYF.

The chain is built from TRBV11-2 and TRBJ2-5, with TRBD1 identical over 10 bases. CDR1 is SGHAT and CDR2 is FQNNGV in the germline V gene. The CDR3 has 17 residues. Unmatched junction bases numbered 13, after V lost 4 bases and J lost 5 bases. The CDR3 nucleotides read TGTGCCAGCAGCTCATCCCCCTCGACAGGGGGCGCGGAGACCCAGTACTTC. Amino acids: CASSSSPSTGGAETQYF.

The chain employs TRBV5-1 and TRBJ2-1; 15 bases are shared with TRBD2. Trimming removed 4 bases from V and 2 bases from J; junction bases left unmatched: 13. The germline V gene encodes CDR1 SGHRS and CDR2 YFSETQ. The length of the CDR3 is 20 residues. The CDR3 region has the DNA TGCGCCAGCAGCGGACTCCGGACTAGCGGGGGGGCCGTAACCTACAATGAGCAGTTCTTC. It codes for CASSGLRTSGGAVTYNEQFF.